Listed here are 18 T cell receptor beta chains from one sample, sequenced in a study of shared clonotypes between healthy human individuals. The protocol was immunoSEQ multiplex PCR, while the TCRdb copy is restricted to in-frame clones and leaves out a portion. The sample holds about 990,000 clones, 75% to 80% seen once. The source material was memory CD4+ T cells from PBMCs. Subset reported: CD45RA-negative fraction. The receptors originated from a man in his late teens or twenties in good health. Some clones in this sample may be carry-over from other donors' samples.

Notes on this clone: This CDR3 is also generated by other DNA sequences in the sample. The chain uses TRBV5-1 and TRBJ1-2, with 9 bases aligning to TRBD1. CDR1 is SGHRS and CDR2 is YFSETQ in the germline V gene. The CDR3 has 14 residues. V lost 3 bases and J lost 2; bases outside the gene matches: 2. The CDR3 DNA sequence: TGCGCCAGCAGCTCCGGGACAGGGAACTATGGCTACACCTTC. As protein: CASSSGTGNYGYTF.

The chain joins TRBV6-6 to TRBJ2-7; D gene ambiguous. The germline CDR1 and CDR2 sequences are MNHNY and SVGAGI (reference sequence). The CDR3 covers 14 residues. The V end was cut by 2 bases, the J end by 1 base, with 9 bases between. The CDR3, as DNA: TGTGCCAGCAGTTACGGGTTCGGGTCCTACGAGCAGTACTTC. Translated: CASSYGFGSYEQYF.

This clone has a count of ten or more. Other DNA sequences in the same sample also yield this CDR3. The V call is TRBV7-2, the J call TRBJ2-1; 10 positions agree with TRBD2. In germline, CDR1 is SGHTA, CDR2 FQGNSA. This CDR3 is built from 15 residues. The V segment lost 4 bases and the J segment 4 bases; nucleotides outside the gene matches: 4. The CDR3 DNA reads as TGTGCCAGCAGCTCGGGACTAGCGCCTTACAATGAGCAGTTCTTC. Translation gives CASSSGLAPYNEQFF.

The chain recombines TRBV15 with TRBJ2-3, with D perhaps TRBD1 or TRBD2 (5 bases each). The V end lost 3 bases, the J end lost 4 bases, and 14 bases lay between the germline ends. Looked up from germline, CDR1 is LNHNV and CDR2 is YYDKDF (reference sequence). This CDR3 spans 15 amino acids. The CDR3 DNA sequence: TGTGCCACCAGCAGCTTCAGTCTGGGACCAGATACGCAGTATTTT. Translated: CATSSFSLGPDTQYF.

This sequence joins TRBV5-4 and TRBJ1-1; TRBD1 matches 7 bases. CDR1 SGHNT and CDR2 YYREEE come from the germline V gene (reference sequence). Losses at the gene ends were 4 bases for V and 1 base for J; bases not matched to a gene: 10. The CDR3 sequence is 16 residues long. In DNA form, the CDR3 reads TGTGCCAGCAGCCGAGGGGGACAGAGTAAGAACACTGAAGCTTTCTTT. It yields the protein CASSRGGQSKNTEAFF.

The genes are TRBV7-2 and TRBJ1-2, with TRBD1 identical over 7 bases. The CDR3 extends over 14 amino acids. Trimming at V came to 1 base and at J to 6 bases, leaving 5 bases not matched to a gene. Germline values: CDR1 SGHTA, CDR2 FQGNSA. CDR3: CASSLVSTGDGYTF. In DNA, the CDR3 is TGTGCCAGCAGCTTAGTCAGTACAGGGGATGGCTACACCTTC.

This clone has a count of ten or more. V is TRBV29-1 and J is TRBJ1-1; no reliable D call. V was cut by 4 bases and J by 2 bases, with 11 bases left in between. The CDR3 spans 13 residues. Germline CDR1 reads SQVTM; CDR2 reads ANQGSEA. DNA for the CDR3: TGCAGCGTTGGCCTACTGGGAAACACTGAAGCTTTCTTT. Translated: CSVGLLGNTEAFF.

CDR3 nucleotides: TGTGCCAGCAGCAAACGCCCCCTGTCGGGCACTGAAGCTTTCTTT. Translating gives CASSKRPLSGTEAFF. J is TRBJ1-1 and V is TRBV2; D remains unclear. The germline V gene has CDR1 SNHLY and CDR2 FYNNEI. The CDR3 loop spans 15 amino acids. Deletions cut 6 bases from V and 4 bases from J, with 18 bases between.

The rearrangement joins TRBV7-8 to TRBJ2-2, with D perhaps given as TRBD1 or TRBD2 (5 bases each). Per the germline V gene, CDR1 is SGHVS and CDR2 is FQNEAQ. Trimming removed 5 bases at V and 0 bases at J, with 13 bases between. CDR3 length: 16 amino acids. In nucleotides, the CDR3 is TGTGCCAGCAGCGCCGCCCTGGGGGCGAACACCGGGGAGCTGTTTTTT. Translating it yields CASSAALGANTGELFF.

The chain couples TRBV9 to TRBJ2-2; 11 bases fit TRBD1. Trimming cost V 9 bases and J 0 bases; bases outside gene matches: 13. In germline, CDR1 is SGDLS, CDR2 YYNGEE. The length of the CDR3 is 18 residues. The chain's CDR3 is CATTWGQGGVANTGELFF. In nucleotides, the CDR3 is TGTGCCACAACGTGGGGACAGGGGGGAGTTGCGAACACCGGGGAGCTGTTTTTT.

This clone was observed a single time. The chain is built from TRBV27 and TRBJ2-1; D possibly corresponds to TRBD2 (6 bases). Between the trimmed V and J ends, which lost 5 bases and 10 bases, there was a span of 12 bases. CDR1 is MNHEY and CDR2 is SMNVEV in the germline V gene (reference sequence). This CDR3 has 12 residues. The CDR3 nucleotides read TGTGCCAGCAGTCGTCAGGAGGGCGAGCAGTTCTTC. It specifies CASSRQEGEQFF.

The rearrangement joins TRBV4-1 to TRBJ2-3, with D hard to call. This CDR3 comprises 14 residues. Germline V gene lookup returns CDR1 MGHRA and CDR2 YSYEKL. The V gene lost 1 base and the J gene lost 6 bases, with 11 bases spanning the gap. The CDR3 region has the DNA TGCGCCAGCAGCCAAGTCCTGATGGTCGATACGCAGTATTTT. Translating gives CASSQVLMVDTQYF.

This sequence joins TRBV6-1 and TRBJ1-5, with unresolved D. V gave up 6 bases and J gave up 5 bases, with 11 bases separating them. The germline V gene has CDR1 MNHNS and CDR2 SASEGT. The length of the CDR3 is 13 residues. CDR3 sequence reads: CASRTEVHQPQHF. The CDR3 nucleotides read TGTGCCAGCAGAACAGAAGTGCATCAGCCCCAGCATTTT.

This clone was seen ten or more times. The CDR3, as DNA: TGTGCCTGGAGTGTCGTATTCGGAAACACTGAAGCTTTCTTT. Its translation is CAWSVVFGNTEAFF. J is TRBJ1-1 and V is TRBV30, with D hard to call. The V gene's germline CDR1 is GTSNPN and CDR2 SVGIG (reference sequence). The CDR3 consists of 14 residues. V lost 0 bases and J lost 2, with 10 bases in between.

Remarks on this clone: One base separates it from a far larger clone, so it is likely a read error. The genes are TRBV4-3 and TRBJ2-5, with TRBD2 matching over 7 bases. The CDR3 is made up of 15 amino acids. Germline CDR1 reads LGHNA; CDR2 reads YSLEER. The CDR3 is CASGQDPGLQETQYF. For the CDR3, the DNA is TGCGCCAGCGGCCAGGACCCGGGACTACAAGAGACCCAGTACTTC.

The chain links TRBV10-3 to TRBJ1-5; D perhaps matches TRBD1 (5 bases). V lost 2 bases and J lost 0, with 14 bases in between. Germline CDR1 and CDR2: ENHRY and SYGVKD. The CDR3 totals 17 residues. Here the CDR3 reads CAISEPGPEYSNQPQHF. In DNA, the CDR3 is TGTGCCATCAGTGAGCCGGGACCCGAGTATAGCAATCAGCCCCAGCATTTT.

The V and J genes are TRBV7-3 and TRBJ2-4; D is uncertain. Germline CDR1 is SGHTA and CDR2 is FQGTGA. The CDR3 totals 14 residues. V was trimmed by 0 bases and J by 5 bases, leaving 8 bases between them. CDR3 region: CASSLTGRQNIQYF. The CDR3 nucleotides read TGTGCCAGCAGCTTAACTGGCCGGCAAAACATTCAGTACTTC.

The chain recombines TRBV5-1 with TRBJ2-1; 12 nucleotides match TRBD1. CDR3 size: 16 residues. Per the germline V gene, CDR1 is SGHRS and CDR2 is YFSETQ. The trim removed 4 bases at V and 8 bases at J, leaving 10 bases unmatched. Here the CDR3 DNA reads TGCGCCAGCAGCAGGGATCCGGGACAGGGGGCACATGAGCAGTTCTTC. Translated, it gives CASSRDPGQGAHEQFF.